This entry lists 14 T cell receptor beta chains sequenced from one sample in a study of T-cell reconstitution after alpha-beta-depleted transplantation in children. The authors prepared the TCRbeta library with unique molecular identifiers. MiXCR, applied by TCRdb to the PCR reads, yields one record per CDR3 protein. The sample includes 450,000 to 600,000 distinct CDR3 sequences, approximately 16% of them seen just once. Specimen: PBMCs from the stem cell graft donor, collected from the stem cell graft. The receptors were gathered from a human donor who donated a stem cell graft to a child with acute lymphoblastic leukemia.

This chain joins TRBV5-8 and TRBJ2-1, with 10 bases fitting TRBD1. V shed 5 bases, J shed 6 bases, and the junction held 8 bases outside the gene matches. The CDR3 is 15 amino acids. Germline CDR1 reads SGHTS; CDR2 reads YDEGEE. The CDR3 nucleotides read TGTGCCAGCAGTCAAGGACAGGGGGGGGGCAATGAGCAGTTCTTC. It translates to CASSQGQGGGNEQFF.

This clonotype was observed a handful of times. The chain joins TRBV2 to TRBJ2-1; TRBD2 matches at 8 bases. The CDR3 length is 12 residues. CDR1 is SNHLY and CDR2 is FYNNEI in the germline V gene. The V and J ends lost 8 bases and 9 bases, in that order; junction bases with no gene match: 6. The CDR3 loop reads CASRTSFGEQFF. CDR3 sequence (DNA): TGTGCCAGCCGGACTAGCTTCGGTGAGCAGTTCTTC.

The V gene is TRBV3-1, the J gene TRBJ2-2, with D perhaps TRBD1 (5 bases). The germline V gene has CDR1 LGHDT and CDR2 YNNKEL (reference sequence). V was trimmed by 2 bases and J by 5 bases, leaving 12 bases between them. The CDR3 extends over 15 amino acids. CDR3 nucleotide sequence: TGTGCCAGCAGCCAAAGGGGCCAGGGTACCGGGGAGCTGTTTTTT. Protein: CASSQRGQGTGELFF.

This clonotype was detected a few times. The chain joins TRBV5-1 to TRBJ1-2; D might be TRBD1 (5 bases). Trimming took off 5 bases at V and 6 bases at J, with 8 bases between the two ends. CDR1 and CDR2 (germline): SGHRS, YFSETQ. The CDR3 is 11 residues long. The CDR3 DNA is TGCGCCAGCAGTAGAGGGGATGGCTACACCTTC. The encoded protein is CASSRGDGYTF.

V is TRBV7-9 and J is TRBJ2-2, with 7 nucleotides matching TRBD1. V lost 6 bases to trimming and J lost 4 bases; unmatched junction nucleotides: 5. Germline assignment: CDR1 SEHNR and CDR2 FQNEAQ (reference sequence). The CDR3 spans 14 residues. The CDR3 loop is CASRTGEITGELFF. In DNA form, the CDR3 reads TGTGCCAGCAGAACAGGGGAAATCACCGGGGAGCTGTTTTTT.

The rearrangement joins TRBV15 to TRBJ1-3; D gene ambiguous. The CDR3 totals 16 residues. Germline V gene sequence: CDR1 LNHNV, CDR2 YYDKDF (reference sequence). Trimming removed 5 bases from V and 0 bases from J, with 14 bases in between. Here the CDR3 reads CATSDMLMTSGNTIYF. The CDR3 DNA follows: TGTGCCACCAGCGATATGCTTATGACCTCTGGAAACACCATATATTTT.

V usage is TRBV3-1 and J usage is TRBJ2-7; D might be TRBD2 (5 bases). CDR3 size: 14 residues. V was trimmed by 6 bases and J by 0 bases, leaving 12 bases between them. CDR1 and CDR2 (germline): LGHDT, YNNKEL (reference sequence). The CDR3 region has the DNA TGTGCCAGCAGTGTAGGACTTGTCTCCTACGAGCAGTACTTC. It translates to CASSVGLVSYEQYF.

The chain recombines TRBV9 with TRBJ2-3; D may be TRBD2 (6 bases). The CDR3 consists of 16 residues. V lost 0 bases and J 3 bases, leaving 14 bases between the germline ends. Germline CDR1 SGDLS, CDR2 YYNGEE. CDR3 amino acids: CASSVERGSDTDTQYF. For the CDR3, the DNA is TGTGCCAGCAGCGTAGAACGGGGGAGCGATACAGATACGCAGTATTTT. Using reference TRBV9 and TRBJ2-3 for the parts outside the CDR3, the full variable domain is DSGVTQTPKHLITATGQRVTLRCSPRSGDLSVYWYQQSLDQGLQFLIQYYNGEERAKGNILERFSAQQFPDLHSELNLSSLELGDSALYFCASSVERGSDTDTQYFGPGTRLTVL.

This clonotype was seen a few times. The junction shows a germline mismatch at one end, possibly a read error. The CDR3 loop reads CASSLEGPLPLF. CDR3 nucleotides: TGCGCCAGCAGCTTGGAGGGACCGCTTCCACTCTTC. This chain connects TRBV5-1 to TRBJ2-1, with D possibly called TRBD1 or TRBD2 (5 bases each). The CDR3 has 12 amino acids. In germline, CDR1 is SGHRS, CDR2 YFSETQ.

This clonotype was detected only a few times. The V and J genes are TRBV5-1 and TRBJ2-6; TRBD1 agrees at 10 bases. The CDR3 sequence is 18 residues long. Trimming took 0 bases from V and 1 from J; bases not matched to a gene: 4. CDR1 and CDR2 (germline): SGHRS, YFSETQ. The CDR3 protein is CASSLAGTGASGANVLTF. As DNA, the CDR3 is TGCGCCAGCAGCTTGGCCGGGACAGGGGCTTCTGGGGCCAACGTCCTGACTTTC. Based on the CDR3 plus reference TRBV5-1 and TRBJ2-6, the full variable domain is KAGVTQTPRYLIKTRGQQVTLSCSPISGHRSVSWYQQTPGQGLQFLFEYFSETQRNKGNFPGRFSGRQFSNSRSEMNVSTLELGDSALYLCASSLAGTGASGANVLTFGAGSRLTVL.

This clonotype has more than one count but fewer than ten. The chain employs TRBV11-2 and TRBJ1-2; D perhaps matches TRBD1 (5 bases). The CDR3 runs 15 residues. Germline assignment: CDR1 SGHAT and CDR2 FQNNGV. The V end lost 4 bases, the J end lost 4 bases, and 16 bases lay between the germline ends. CDR3 residues: CASSSGVTDVYGYTF. In nucleotides, the CDR3 is TGTGCCAGCAGCTCGGGGGTCACGGACGTCTATGGCTACACCTTC.

This chain uses TRBV20-1 with TRBJ2-5; maybe TRBD2 (6 bases). The germline V gene encodes CDR1 DFQATT and CDR2 SNEGSKA (reference sequence). CDR3 length: 12 amino acids. The CDR3 DNA is TGCACCGTGCCCGGGGCGGGGGAGACCCAGTACTTC. This sequence encodes CTVPGAGETQYF.

The sample holds a few counts of this clonotype. J is TRBJ2-1 and V is TRBV11-2; 8 bases are shared with TRBD2. This CDR3 comprises 16 residues. The J segment lost 0 bases and the V segment lost 5 bases, leaving 6 bases of the junction unmatched. Germline V gives CDR1 SGHAT, CDR2 FQNNGV. Written as DNA, the CDR3 is TGTGCCAGCAGCGGTAGCGGGGACCGCTCCTACAATGAGCAGTTCTTC. This sequence encodes CASSGSGDRSYNEQFF.

V is TRBV9 and J is TRBJ2-2, with 13 bases lining up with TRBD2. CDR3 length: 17 amino acids. Germline CDR1 reads SGDLS; CDR2 reads YYNGEE. Losses at the gene ends were 2 bases for V and 4 bases for J; bases not matched to a gene: 5. DNA of the CDR3: TGTGCCAGCAGCGTCAGGGGACTAGCGGGACTCACCGGGGAGCTGTTTTTT. Its translation is CASSVRGLAGLTGELFF.